Sequencing of this T cell receptor (beta chain) was carried out in a study of OX40 agonist ivuxolimab in advanced cancers. Across the whole study: The mean age was 60 years, ranging from 23 to 79, with over 70% of participants male. Three patients showed partial responses: one hepatocellular carcinoma and two cutaneous melanoma cases. Study-level findings and limits: Normalized T-cell clonal expansion was also low in a subset of nonresponders.

The ends were cut back, 4 bases at V and 4 bases at J, with 14 bases in the middle. The CDR3 extends over 14 amino acids. Germline CDR1 reads SGHRS; CDR2 reads YFSETQ. In this sample, this clone turned up once. As yet, its antigen is unknown. Sequencing was performed with immunoSEQ multiplex PCR; in TCRdb, only in-frame clones are kept and a portion is missing. The sample lists about 55,000 clones, 80% to 90% seen once, with approximately 1.3% in the top ten. This chain uses TRBV5-1 with TRBJ1-1; no reliable D call. This TCR came from an adult with an advanced solid tumor such as melanoma, head and neck, liver or kidney cancer. The sample was CD4+ or CD8+ T cells sorted from blood, taken in a trial of the OX40 agonist ivuxolimab. The CDR3 DNA is TGCGCCAGCAGCGTGTCCGGAGGGAGCACTGAAGCTTTCTTT. It is translated as CASSVSGGSTEAFF.